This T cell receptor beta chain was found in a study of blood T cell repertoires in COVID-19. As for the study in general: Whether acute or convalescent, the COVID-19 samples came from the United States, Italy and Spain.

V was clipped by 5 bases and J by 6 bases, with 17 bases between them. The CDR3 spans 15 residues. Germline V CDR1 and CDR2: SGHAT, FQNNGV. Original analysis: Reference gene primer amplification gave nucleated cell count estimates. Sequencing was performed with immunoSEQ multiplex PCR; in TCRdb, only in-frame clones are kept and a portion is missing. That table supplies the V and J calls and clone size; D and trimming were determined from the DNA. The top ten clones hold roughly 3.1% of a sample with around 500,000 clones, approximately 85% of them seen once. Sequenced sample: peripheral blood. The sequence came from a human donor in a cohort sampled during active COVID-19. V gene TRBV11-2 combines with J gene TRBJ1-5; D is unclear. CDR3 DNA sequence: TGTGCCAGCAGCCCCGGGGAAGGGTTAGGTCAGCCCCAGCATTTT. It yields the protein CASSPGEGLGQPQHF.